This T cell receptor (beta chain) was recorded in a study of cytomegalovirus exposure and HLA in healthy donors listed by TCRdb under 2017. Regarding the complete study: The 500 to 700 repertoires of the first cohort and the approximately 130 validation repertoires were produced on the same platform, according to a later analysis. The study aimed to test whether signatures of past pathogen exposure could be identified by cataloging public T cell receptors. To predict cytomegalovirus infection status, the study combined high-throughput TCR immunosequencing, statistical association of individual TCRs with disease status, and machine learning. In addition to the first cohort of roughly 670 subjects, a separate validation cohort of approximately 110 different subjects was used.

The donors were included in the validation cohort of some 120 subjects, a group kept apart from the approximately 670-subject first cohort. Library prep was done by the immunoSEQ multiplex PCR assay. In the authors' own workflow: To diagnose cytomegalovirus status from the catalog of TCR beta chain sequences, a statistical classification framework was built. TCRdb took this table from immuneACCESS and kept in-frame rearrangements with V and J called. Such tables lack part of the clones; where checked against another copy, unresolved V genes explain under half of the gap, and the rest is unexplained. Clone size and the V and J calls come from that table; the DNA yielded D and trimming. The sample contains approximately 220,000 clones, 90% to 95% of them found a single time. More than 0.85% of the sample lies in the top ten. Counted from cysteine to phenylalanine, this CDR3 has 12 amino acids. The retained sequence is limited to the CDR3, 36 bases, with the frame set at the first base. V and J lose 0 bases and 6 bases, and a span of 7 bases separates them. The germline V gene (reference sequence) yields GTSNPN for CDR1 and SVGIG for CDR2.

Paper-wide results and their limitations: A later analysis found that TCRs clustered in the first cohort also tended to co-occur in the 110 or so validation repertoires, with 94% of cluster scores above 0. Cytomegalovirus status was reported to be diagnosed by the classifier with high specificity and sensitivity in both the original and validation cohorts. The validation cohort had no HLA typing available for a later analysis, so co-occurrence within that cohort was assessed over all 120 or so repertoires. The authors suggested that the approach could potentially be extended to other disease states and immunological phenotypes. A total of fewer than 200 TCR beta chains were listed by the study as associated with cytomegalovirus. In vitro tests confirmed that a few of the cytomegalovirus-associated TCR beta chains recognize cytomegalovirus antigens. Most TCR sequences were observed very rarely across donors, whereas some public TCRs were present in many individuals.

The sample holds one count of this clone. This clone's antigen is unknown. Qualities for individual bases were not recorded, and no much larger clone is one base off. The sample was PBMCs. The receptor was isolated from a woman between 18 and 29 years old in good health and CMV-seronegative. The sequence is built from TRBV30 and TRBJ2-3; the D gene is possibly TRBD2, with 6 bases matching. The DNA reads TGTGCCTGGAGTGTAAGCGGGGATACGCAGTATTTT. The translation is CAWSVSGDTQYF.